These 22 T cell receptor beta chains were all obtained from the same sample, sequenced in a study of blood T cell repertoires in COVID-19. This table comes from immunoSEQ multiplex PCR, and its TCRdb copy is limited to in-frame clones, with some not included. Of approximately 300,000 clones in the sample, more than 90% were seen once. The source material was PBMCs or T cells enriched from blood (not recorded which). The receptors shown here come from a young woman who had been exposed to COVID-19.

The chain combines TRBV14 with TRBJ2-7; 9 positions agree with TRBD1. V shed 4 bases and J 2 bases; nucleotides not matched to a gene: 18. The CDR3 runs to 19 residues. Per the germline V gene, CDR1 is SGHDN and CDR2 is FVKESK. This chain's CDR3 is CASSPMPPGPGQGTYEQYF. The CDR3 DNA reads TGTGCCAGCAGCCCCATGCCCCCAGGGCCGGGACAGGGTACCTACGAGCAGTACTTC.

The count of this clone is one. V gene TRBV7-9 combines with J gene TRBJ1-6; D ambiguous. The CDR3 covers 14 residues. V was cut by 5 bases and J by 8 bases, with 13 bases left in between. Germline-derived CDR1 and CDR2 are SEHNR and FQNEAQ (reference sequence). DNA for the CDR3: TGTGCCAGCAGCCCTTTCGGGATCTATTCACCCCTCCACTTT. Its translation is CASSPFGIYSPLHF.

This chain connects TRBV11-2 to TRBJ2-7; TRBD1 agrees at 9 bases. Trimming removed 3 bases from V and 1 base from J; junction bases left unmatched: 4. The CDR3 totals 15 residues. Germline-derived CDR1 and CDR2 are SGHAT and FQNNGV. This chain's CDR3 is CASSFGTGSSYEQYF. Here the CDR3 DNA reads TGTGCCAGCAGCTTCGGGACAGGGTCATCCTACGAGCAGTACTTC.

This chain uses TRBV4-1 with TRBJ2-5; TRBD2 matches 7 bases. The trim removed 4 bases at V and 5 bases at J, leaving 10 bases unmatched. Germline CDR1 reads MGHRA; CDR2 reads YSYEKL. CDR3 length: 15 residues. The CDR3 is CASSLKGRVGETQYF. CDR3 sequence (DNA): TGCGCCAGCAGCCTAAAAGGGAGGGTCGGGGAGACCCAGTACTTC.

The CDR3 here is CASSQRRQAFF. CDR3 nucleotides: TGTGCCAGCAGCCAGCGTCGGCAAGCTTTCTTT. V usage is TRBV6-2 or TRBV6-3 and J usage is TRBJ1-1, with D uncertain. The V end lost 6 bases, the J end lost 9 bases, and 11 bases lay between the germline ends. The germline V gene has CDR1 MNHEY and CDR2 SVGEGT. The CDR3 totals 11 residues.

The genes are TRBV5-1 and TRBJ2-3; 10 nucleotides match TRBD2. CDR3 size: 16 residues. Germline values: CDR1 SGHRS, CDR2 YFSETQ. With V trimmed by 2 bases and J by 0 bases, 3 bases remained unmatched. CDR3 loop: CASSLVTSGSTDTQYF. CDR3 DNA sequence: TGCGCCAGCAGCTTAGTGACTAGCGGGAGCACAGATACGCAGTATTTT.

The chain employs TRBV10-3 and TRBJ1-4; perhaps TRBD1 as D (5 bases). The CDR3 sequence is 14 residues long. Trimming shortened V by 2 bases and J by 8 bases, and 12 bases separated the two germline ends. Germline loops: CDR1 ENHRY, CDR2 SYGVKD. CDR3 coding DNA: TGTGCCATCAGTGAGGTCCCGCGGGACGAAAAACTGTTTTTT. Protein: CAISEVPRDEKLFF.

The chain couples TRBV5-1 to TRBJ1-3; tentative D call: TRBD1 (5 bases). The CDR3 totals 14 residues. In germline, CDR1 is SGHRS, CDR2 YFSETQ. V gave up 0 bases and J gave up 8 bases, with 12 bases separating them. The CDR3 loop is CASSLEGPTDTIYF. In nucleotides, the CDR3 is TGCGCCAGCAGCTTGGAGGGGCCGACGGACACCATATATTTT.

The V gene is TRBV5-1, the J gene TRBJ1-3; D gene ambiguous. Trimming stripped 2 bases from V and 0 bases from J, with 6 bases between. CDR1 and CDR2 (germline): SGHRS, YFSETQ. The CDR3 totals 14 residues. CDR3 nucleotides: TGCGCCAGCAGCTTCGAGCCCTCTGGAAACACCATATATTTT. Translating it yields CASSFEPSGNTIYF.

The CDR3 DNA reads TGTGCCAGCAGCCCGAAAGGGAGGGCCACTGAGCAGTTCTTC. This sequence encodes CASSPKGRATEQFF. The chain uses TRBV7-2 and TRBJ2-1; 7 positions agree with TRBD2. The CDR3 has 14 amino acids. The V gene end was trimmed by 5 bases and the J gene end by 9 bases; junction bases not matched to a gene: 10. From germline, CDR1 is SGHTA and CDR2 FQGNSA.

The chain has TRBV2 and TRBJ1-1; 7 nucleotides align to TRBD1. Per the germline V gene, CDR1 is SNHLY and CDR2 is FYNNEI. The CDR3 totals 14 residues. The V segment lost 8 bases and the J segment 0 bases; nucleotides outside the gene matches: 6. CDR3 in amino acids: CASHKDRMNTEAFF. As DNA, the CDR3 is TGTGCCAGCCACAAGGACAGGATGAACACTGAAGCTTTCTTT.

J is TRBJ1-2 and V is TRBV3-1 (or the pseudogene TRBV3-2); perhaps TRBD1 as D (5 bases). CDR1 LGHDT and CDR2 YNNKEL come from the germline V gene (reference sequence). The CDR3 extends over 13 amino acids. V was clipped by 8 bases and J by 6 bases, with 16 bases between them. The CDR3 protein is CASAGDGRNGYTF. The CDR3 DNA reads as TGTGCCAGCGCGGGGGACGGGCGGAATGGCTACACCTTC.

J is TRBJ2-1 and V is TRBV5-6; D call uncertain. This CDR3 has 14 amino acids. V dropped 5 bases and J dropped 2 bases, with 11 bases sitting between them. The V gene's germline CDR1 is SGHDT and CDR2 YYEEEE. The CDR3 loop is CASRLPSAYNEQFF. The CDR3, as DNA: TGTGCCAGCAGGCTACCGAGCGCCTACAATGAGCAGTTCTTC.

The chain couples TRBV11-2 to TRBJ2-7, with D perhaps TRBD2 (7 bases). With 3 bases removed from V and 6 bases from J, the gap between germline ends came to 15 bases. From germline, CDR1 is SGHAT and CDR2 FQNNGV. The CDR3 has 14 amino acids. This chain's CDR3 is CASSFWAGEGEQYF. The CDR3, as DNA: TGTGCCAGCAGCTTCTGGGCAGGGGAGGGCGAGCAGTACTTC.

J is TRBJ1-2 and V is TRBV6-2 or TRBV6-3; D is ambiguous. The length of the CDR3 is 13 residues. Trimming cost V 1 base and J 3 bases, with 6 bases left between them. CDR1 is MNHEY and CDR2 is SVGEGT in the germline V gene. The CDR3 loop is CASSYLSDYGYTF. CDR3 sequence (DNA): TGTGCCAGCAGTTACTTGTCAGACTATGGCTACACCTTC.

This chain links TRBV29-1 with TRBJ1-1; possible D gene TRBD1, 6 bases. Germline V lookup: CDR1 SQVTM, CDR2 ANQGSEA. This CDR3 contains 13 residues. V lost 6 bases and J lost 0, with 11 bases in between. The CDR3 DNA reads as TGCAGCGTCGACAGGAGGATGAACACTGAAGCTTTCTTT. This translates into CSVDRRMNTEAFF.

The chain uses TRBV6-1 and TRBJ2-7; 7 positions match TRBD1. V dropped 0 bases and J dropped 4; count of bases not matched to a gene: 3. Germline-derived CDR1 and CDR2 are MNHNS and SASEGT. The length of the CDR3 is 14 residues. In DNA form, the CDR3 reads TGTGCCAGCAGTGAAGCAGGGACAGCTTACGAGCAGTACTTC. As protein: CASSEAGTAYEQYF.

This clone was seen a handful of times. The chain links TRBV5-5 to TRBJ1-2; TRBD1 matches 10 bases. V trimming: 3 bases; J trimming: 2 bases; junction bases outside the gene matches: 13. Germline CDR1 reads SGHKS; CDR2 reads YYEKEE (reference sequence). The CDR3 totals 18 residues. The chain's CDR3 is CASSSVPGQGSENYGYTF. As DNA, the CDR3 is TGTGCCAGCAGCTCTGTACCGGGACAGGGGAGTGAGAACTATGGCTACACCTTC. Full variable domain (remainder filled in from reference TRBV5-5 and TRBJ1-2): DAGVTQSPTHLIKTRGQQVTLRCSPISGHKSVSWYQQVLGQGPQFIFQYYEKEERGRGNFPDRFSARQFPNYSSELNVNALLLGDSALYLCASSSVPGQGSENYGYTFGSGTRLTVV.

The rearrangement joins TRBV7-9 to TRBJ1-2; no definite D call. CDR3 length: 13 residues. Germline CDR1 is SEHNR and CDR2 is FQNEAQ (reference sequence). V lost 2 bases to trimming and J lost 2 bases, with 6 bases between them. The CDR3 nucleotides read TGTGCCAGCAGCTTAAGTCGGAACTATGGCTACACCTTC. Translating it yields CASSLSRNYGYTF.

This clone has a handful of counts. V usage is TRBV4-3 and J usage is TRBJ1-2, with a tentative D call TRBD1 (6 bases). Trimming took off 0 bases at V and 3 bases at J, with 11 bases between the two ends. Germline loops: CDR1 LGHNA, CDR2 YSLEER. The CDR3 has 15 amino acids. CDR3 sequence (DNA): TGCGCCAGCAGCCAAGAGCGGGGGGGCTACTATGGCTACACCTTC. This codes for CASSQERGGYYGYTF.

This chain links TRBV3-1 (or the pseudogene TRBV3-2) with TRBJ2-5, with D maybe TRBD1 (5 bases). The length of the CDR3 is 13 residues. The V gene's germline CDR1 is LGHDT and CDR2 YNNKEL (reference sequence). V was clipped by 0 bases and J by 5 bases, with 7 bases between them. In DNA form, the CDR3 reads TGTGCCAGCAGCCAAGATCAGGGCGAGACCCAGTACTTC. This sequence encodes CASSQDQGETQYF.

Of note for this clone: The sample holds other DNA sequences that translate to the same CDR3. Here the CDR3 DNA reads TGCGCCAGCAGCTTGGACAGATCCTATGGCTACACCTTC. Protein sequence: CASSLDRSYGYTF. The rearrangement uses TRBV5-1 and TRBJ1-2, with D unclear. There are 13 residues in the CDR3. Germline V gives CDR1 SGHRS, CDR2 YFSETQ. Trimming cost V 0 bases and J 4 bases, with 7 bases left between them.